This T cell receptor (beta chain) was captured by sequencing in a study of Ad26.COV2.S vaccination and SARS-CoV-2 variants. Data came from immunoSEQ multiplex PCR; TCRdb stores just in-frame clones and leaves some out. This sample has roughly 270,000 clones, with 70% to 90% found just once. Concerning this clone itself: The antigen remains undetermined.

Overall study findings and caveats: It is possible that the TCR breadth and depth analyses underestimated the total T cell responses. Once vaccination had occurred, spike-specific CD8+ and CD4+ T cell responses reportedly showed substantial breadth.

This CDR3 contains 14 residues. Looked up from germline, CDR1 is MDHEN and CDR2 is SYDVKM. V lost 8 bases to trimming and J lost 3 bases, with 17 bases between them. Treatment of the sample: roughly 19 received Ad26.COV2.S at low or high dose, single or two shots; 5 received placebo; per-sample allocation not given. It was on day 63 after the first vaccine or placebo injection that samples were taken. The chain combines TRBV28 with TRBJ2-7; D possibly corresponds to TRBD1 (6 bases). This receptor was taken from a person between 18 and 65 years old who received the Ad26.COV2.S COVID-19 vaccine or a placebo. The source was peripheral blood, collected in a trial of Ad26.COV2.S vaccine versus placebo. This CDR3 reads CASVQGPRGYEQYF. CDR3 DNA sequence: TGTGCCAGCGTACAGGGCCCCCGAGGCTACGAGCAGTACTTC. The full variable domain, with the rest looked up from reference TRBV28 and TRBJ2-7, is DVKVTQSSRYLVKRTGEKVFLECVQDMDHENMFWYRQDPGLGLRLIYFSYDVKMKEKGDIPEGYSVSREKKERFSLILESASTNQTSMYLCASVQGPRGYEQYFGPGTRLTVT.